The 21 T cell receptor beta chains listed next were all sequenced from one sample in a study of blood T cell repertoires in COVID-19. The assay was immunoSEQ multiplex PCR, and TCRdb's table has in-frame clones only and misses some. The data show 150,000 to 200,000 clones, with 75% to 85% seen just once and 8% to 13% held by the top ten. Sequencing was performed on peripheral blood. The receptors here all came from a woman between 35 and 50 years old with COVID-19, enrolled during active disease.

The chain uses TRBV28 and TRBJ2-1; 10 nucleotides line up with TRBD1. J gave up 5 bases and V 2 bases, and 3 bases lay outside the gene matches. The CDR3 extends over 15 amino acids. CDR1 and CDR2 (germline): MDHEN, SYDVKM. CDR3 in DNA: TGTGCCAGCAGTTTAGAGGGACAGGGGAACAATGAGCAGTTCTTC. This gives the protein CASSLEGQGNNEQFF.

CDR3 protein: CASSLSGGSYNEQFF. The CDR3 DNA reads as TGTGCCAGCAGCCTAAGCGGGGGGTCCTACAATGAGCAGTTCTTC. The gene calls are TRBV4-2 and TRBJ2-1, with 9 nucleotides matching TRBD2. CDR3 size: 15 residues. The ends lost 4 bases at V and 1 base at J; junction bases unmatched: 2. Germline V gene data show CDR1 as LGHNA and CDR2 as YNFKEQ.

The sample holds one count of this clone. The chain combines TRBV12-3 or TRBV12-4 with TRBJ2-1; TRBD2 matches 8 bases. The CDR3 has 13 residues. V gave up 8 bases and J gave up 8 bases; unmatched junction bases: 8. The chain's CDR3 is CASGRGGRDEQFF. The CDR3 region has the DNA TGTGCCAGCGGACGCGGGGGGAGGGATGAGCAGTTCTTC.

V usage is TRBV28 and J usage is TRBJ1-2; the D gene is possibly TRBD1 (5 bases). The germline gives CDR1 MDHEN, CDR2 SYDVKM. The CDR3 extends over 13 amino acids. V lost 7 bases and J 6 bases, leaving 15 bases between the germline ends. For the CDR3, the DNA is TGTGCCAGCATCTTCAGGGTATTTGATGGCTACACCTTC. It specifies CASIFRVFDGYTF.

The V gene is TRBV7-9, the J gene TRBJ1-1, with D unresolved. Trimming left V 5 bases short and J 5 bases short, with 12 bases between. Germline CDR1 SEHNR, CDR2 FQNEAQ (reference sequence). The CDR3 totals 13 residues. CDR3 nucleotides: TGTGCCAGCAGCCCCACAGTGGGTACTGAAGCTTTCTTT. It yields the protein CASSPTVGTEAFF.

This chain uses TRBV5-1 with TRBJ2-7; 8 bases align to TRBD2. The CDR3 is 14 amino acids. Trimming took 2 bases from V and 0 from J; bases not matched to a gene: 1. The germline CDR1 and CDR2 sequences are SGHRS and YFSETQ. The CDR3 region is CASSLAGASYEQYF. The CDR3, as DNA: TGCGCCAGCAGCTTAGCGGGAGCCTCCTACGAGCAGTACTTC.

The chain joins TRBV10-1 to TRBJ2-2, with 10 bases identical to TRBD1. The J segment lost 5 bases and the V segment lost 5 bases, leaving 2 bases of the junction unmatched. The CDR3 consists of 14 residues. CDR1 and CDR2 (germline): WNHNN, SYGVQD (reference sequence). As DNA, the CDR3 is TGCGCCAGCAGTCAGGGACAGGGGACCGGGGAGCTGTTTTTT. Its protein product is CASSQGQGTGELFF.

The V gene is TRBV19, the J gene TRBJ1-2; D remains ambiguous. V lost 3 bases, J lost 7 bases, and 12 bases lay in between. Germline V gene lookup returns CDR1 LNHDA and CDR2 SQIVND (reference sequence). The CDR3 is 13 residues long. CDR3 loop: CASSMVRGGGYTF. The DNA for the CDR3 is TGTGCCAGTAGTATGGTGCGAGGCGGTGGCTACACCTTC.

This clone was picked up one time. The V and J genes are TRBV7-8 and TRBJ2-5, with D possibly TRBD2 on 7 matching bases. V lost 4 bases, J lost 3 bases, and 24 bases lay in between. Germline V gives CDR1 SGHVS, CDR2 FQNEAQ. This CDR3 spans 18 amino acids. This CDR3 reads CASSSLRGLMGGKETQYF. CDR3 nucleotide sequence: TGTGCCAGCAGCTCCCTGCGGGGGCTGATGGGGGGTAAAGAGACCCAGTACTTC.

V is TRBV28 and J is TRBJ1-2; D is ambiguous. CDR3 length: 14 amino acids. V lost 5 bases to trimming and J lost 0 bases, with 10 bases between them. Germline values: CDR1 MDHEN, CDR2 SYDVKM. The CDR3 bases are TGTGCCAGCAGTCTAGCTGCCACTAACTATGGCTACACCTTC. It encodes CASSLAATNYGYTF.

This rearrangement joins TRBV5-1 to TRBJ1-4, with TRBD1 matching over 7 bases. CDR1 is SGHRS and CDR2 is YFSETQ in the germline V gene. The CDR3 is made up of 17 amino acids. V trimming: 4 bases; J trimming: 0 bases; junction bases outside the gene matches: 9. CDR3 sequence (DNA): TGCGCCAGCAGCAAACAGGGGCTCCAGGCAACTAATGAAAAACTGTTTTTT. Protein product: CASSKQGLQATNEKLFF.

In its sample, this clone was seen a few times. The CDR3 protein is CASSLMGDTYEQYF. In nucleotides, the CDR3 is TGTGCCAGCAGTTTAATGGGAGACACCTACGAGCAGTACTTC. The chain links TRBV28 to TRBJ2-7; possible D gene TRBD2, 5 bases. CDR3 length: 14 amino acids. V lost 2 bases and J lost 2, with 10 bases in between. Germline V gene data show CDR1 as MDHEN and CDR2 as SYDVKM.

This chain joins TRBV9 and TRBJ2-3; 13 nucleotides match TRBD2. V shed 4 bases and J 2 bases; nucleotides not matched to a gene: 4. The CDR3 runs 16 residues. Germline V gene lookup returns CDR1 SGDLS and CDR2 YYNGEE. DNA for the CDR3: TGTGCCAGCAGCCCGGGACTAGCGGGGACCACAGATACGCAGTATTTT. Translated: CASSPGLAGTTDTQYF. Full variable domain (rest looked up from reference TRBV9 and TRBJ2-3): DSGVTQTPKHLITATGQRVTLRCSPRSGDLSVYWYQQSLDQGLQFLIQYYNGEERAKGNILERFSAQQFPDLHSELNLSSLELGDSALYFCASSPGLAGTTDTQYFGPGTRLTVL.

The chain joins TRBV4-1 to TRBJ2-1; no definite D call. The length of the CDR3 is 19 residues. Trimming took 3 bases from V and 7 from J, leaving 28 bases between them. Per the germline V gene, CDR1 is MGHRA and CDR2 is YSYEKL. The CDR3 spells CASSQGHRRLSLLSNEQFF. In DNA form, the CDR3 reads TGCGCCAGCAGCCAGGGCCACCGTAGGCTGAGTCTCCTGAGTAATGAGCAGTTCTTC.

The chain is built from TRBV20-1 and TRBJ1-5, with 8 bases identical to TRBD1. This CDR3 spans 14 amino acids. Germline-derived CDR1 and CDR2 are DFQATT and SNEGSKA (reference sequence). Trimming cost V 3 bases and J 5 bases; bases outside gene matches: 6. The CDR3 DNA follows: TGCAGTGCTAGTGAGGGACAGGAGTATCAGCCCCAGCATTTT. Amino acids: CSASEGQEYQPQHF.

This CDR3 is CASSPRRTGFEGYTF. DNA for the CDR3: TGTGCCAGCAGCCCGCGACGGACAGGGTTTGAGGGCTACACCTTC. The chain employs TRBV7-8 and TRBJ1-2, with 8 positions matching TRBD1. Losses at the gene ends were 5 bases for V and 8 bases for J; bases not matched to a gene: 13. CDR1 is SGHVS, CDR2 FQNEAQ, per germline. The CDR3 spans 15 residues. The whole variable domain, remainder taken from reference TRBV7-8 and TRBJ1-2, is GAGVSQSPRYKVAKRGQDVALRCDPISGHVSLFWYQQALGQGPEFLTYFQNEAQLDKSGLPSDRFFAERPEGSVSTLKIQRTQQEDSAVYLCASSPRRTGFEGYTFGSGTRLTVV.

The chain joins TRBV6-5 to TRBJ1-6; 10 bases line up with TRBD1. Germline CDR1 reads MNHEY; CDR2 reads SVGAGI. V gave up 7 bases and J gave up 9 bases; unmatched junction bases: 3. The CDR3 has 13 amino acids. The CDR3 coding sequence is TGTGCCAGCACTGGACAGGGGGTTTCACCCCTCCACTTT. This sequence encodes CASTGQGVSPLHF.

The chain carries TRBV6-5 and TRBJ2-1, with D possibly being TRBD1 (6 bases). The length of the CDR3 is 13 residues. With 6 bases removed from V and 8 bases from J, the gap between germline ends came to 14 bases. From germline, CDR1 is MNHEY and CDR2 SVGAGI. CDR3 sequence: CASRLGGFYEQFF. CDR3 DNA sequence: TGTGCCAGCAGACTAGGGGGTTTTTATGAGCAGTTCTTC.

The chain links TRBV5-5 to TRBJ2-5; D remains ambiguous. Germline values: CDR1 SGHKS, CDR2 YYEKEE (reference sequence). The CDR3 consists of 13 residues. V lost 0 bases, J lost 1 base, and 4 bases lay in between. In DNA, the CDR3 is TGTGCCAGCAGCTTGGGCGTCCAAGAGACCCAGTACTTC. Its translation is CASSLGVQETQYF.

The chain uses TRBV7-9 and TRBJ1-2; 7 nucleotides agree with TRBD1. The CDR3 length is 13 residues. Germline V gene sequence: CDR1 SEHNR, CDR2 FQNEAQ (reference sequence). Unmatched junction bases numbered 9, after V lost 5 bases and J lost 9 bases. The CDR3 coding sequence is TGTGCCAGCAGCCAGGGGGGTAGTAGCAGCTACACCTTC. It translates to CASSQGGSSSYTF. Based on the CDR3 plus reference TRBV7-9 and TRBJ1-2, the full variable domain is DTGVSQNPRHKITKRGQNVTFRCDPISEHNRLYWYRQTLGQGPEFLTYFQNEAQLEKSRLLSDRFSAERPKGSFSTLEIQRTEQGDSAMYLCASSQGGSSSYTFGSGTRLTVV.

This clone was seen once. V usage is TRBV5-5 and J usage is TRBJ2-1; unclear D gene. Trimming cost V 1 base and J 0 bases, with 5 bases left between them. Germline V lookup: CDR1 SGHKS, CDR2 YYEKEE (reference sequence). CDR3 length equals 14 residues. The CDR3 sequence: CASSLRVSYNEQFF. The CDR3 coding sequence is TGTGCCAGCAGCTTGCGGGTCTCCTACAATGAGCAGTTCTTC.